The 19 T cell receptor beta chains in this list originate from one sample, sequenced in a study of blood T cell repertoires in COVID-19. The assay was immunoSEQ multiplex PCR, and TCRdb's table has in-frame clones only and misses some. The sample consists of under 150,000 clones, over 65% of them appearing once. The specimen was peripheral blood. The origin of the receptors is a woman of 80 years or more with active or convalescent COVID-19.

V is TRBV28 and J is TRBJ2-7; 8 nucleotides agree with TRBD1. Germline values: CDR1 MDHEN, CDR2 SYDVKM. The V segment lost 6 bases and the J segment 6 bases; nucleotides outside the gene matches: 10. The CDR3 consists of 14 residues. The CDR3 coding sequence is TGTGCCAGCAGCCCGACAGGGGTACGCTCCGAGCAGTACTTC. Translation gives CASSPTGVRSEQYF.

DNA of the CDR3: TGTGCCAGCACCCCCACCCCGGGACAAAACACCGGGGAGCTGTTTTTT. Its protein is CASTPTPGQNTGELFF. The V gene is TRBV2, the J gene TRBJ2-2; a possible D gene is TRBD1 (6 bases). The CDR3 extends over 16 amino acids. V was shortened by 7 bases and J by 2 bases, with 17 bases between the two germline ends. Looked up from germline, CDR1 is SNHLY and CDR2 is FYNNEI.

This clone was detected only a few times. Here the CDR3 reads CASSQDGRSSGQYNSPLHF. The CDR3, as DNA: TGTGCCAGCAGCCAAGATGGTCGTTCGTCGGGACAGTATAATTCACCCCTCCACTTT. The V and J genes are TRBV14 and TRBJ1-6; TRBD1 agrees at 7 bases. This CDR3 contains 19 residues. The ends lost 0 bases at V and 4 bases at J; junction bases unmatched: 12. Germline CDR1 reads SGHDN; CDR2 reads FVKESK.

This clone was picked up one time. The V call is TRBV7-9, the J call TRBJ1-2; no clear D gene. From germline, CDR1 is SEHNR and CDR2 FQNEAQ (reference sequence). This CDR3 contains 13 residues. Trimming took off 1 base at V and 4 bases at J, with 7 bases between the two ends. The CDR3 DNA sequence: TGTGCCAGCAGCTTAGAAACGGGCTATGGCTACACCTTC. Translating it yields CASSLETGYGYTF.

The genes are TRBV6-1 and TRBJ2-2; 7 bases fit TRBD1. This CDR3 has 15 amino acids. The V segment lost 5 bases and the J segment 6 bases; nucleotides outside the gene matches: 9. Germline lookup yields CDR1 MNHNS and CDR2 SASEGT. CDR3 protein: CASSFNRGDAGELFF. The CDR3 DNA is TGTGCCAGCAGTTTCAACAGGGGAGACGCCGGGGAGCTGTTTTTT.

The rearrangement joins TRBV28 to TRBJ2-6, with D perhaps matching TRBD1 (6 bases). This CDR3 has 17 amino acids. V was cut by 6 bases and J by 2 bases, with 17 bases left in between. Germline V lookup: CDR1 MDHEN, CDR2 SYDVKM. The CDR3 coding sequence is TGTGCCAGCAGCACGCAGGGGATTCGGACTGGGGCCAACGTCCTGACTTTC. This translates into CASSTQGIRTGANVLTF.

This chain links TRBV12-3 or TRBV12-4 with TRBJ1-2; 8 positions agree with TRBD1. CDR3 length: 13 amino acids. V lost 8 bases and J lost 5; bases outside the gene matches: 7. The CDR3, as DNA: TGTGCCAGCCGGCAGGGGGCGGGGTATGGCTACACCTTC. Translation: CASRQGAGYGYTF.

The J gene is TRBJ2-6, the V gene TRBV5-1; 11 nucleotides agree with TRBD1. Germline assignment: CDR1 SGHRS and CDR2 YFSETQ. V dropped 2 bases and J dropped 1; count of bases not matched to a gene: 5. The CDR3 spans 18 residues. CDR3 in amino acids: CASSLLGQGASGANVLTF. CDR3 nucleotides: TGCGCCAGCAGCTTACTCGGACAGGGGGCGTCTGGGGCCAACGTCCTGACTTTC.

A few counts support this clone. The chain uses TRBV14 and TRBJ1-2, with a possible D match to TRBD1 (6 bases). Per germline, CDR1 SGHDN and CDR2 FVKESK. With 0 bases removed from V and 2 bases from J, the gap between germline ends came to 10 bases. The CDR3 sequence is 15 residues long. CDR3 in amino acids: CASSQDRTGNYGYTF. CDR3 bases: TGTGCCAGCAGCCAAGATCGAACAGGGAACTATGGCTACACCTTC. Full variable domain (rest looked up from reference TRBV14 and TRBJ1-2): EAGVTQFPSHSVIEKGQTVTLRCDPISGHDNLYWYRRVMGKEIKFLLHFVKESKQDESGMPNNRFLAERTGGTYSTLKVQPAELEDSGVYFCASSQDRTGNYGYTFGSGTRLTVV.

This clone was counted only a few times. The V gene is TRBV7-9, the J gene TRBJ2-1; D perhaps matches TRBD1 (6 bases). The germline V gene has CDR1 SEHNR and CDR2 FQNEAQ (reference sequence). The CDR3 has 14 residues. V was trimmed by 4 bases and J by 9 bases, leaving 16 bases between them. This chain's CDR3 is CASSSFRGIGEQFF. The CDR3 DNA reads TGTGCCAGCAGCTCCTTCAGGGGTATCGGTGAGCAGTTCTTC.

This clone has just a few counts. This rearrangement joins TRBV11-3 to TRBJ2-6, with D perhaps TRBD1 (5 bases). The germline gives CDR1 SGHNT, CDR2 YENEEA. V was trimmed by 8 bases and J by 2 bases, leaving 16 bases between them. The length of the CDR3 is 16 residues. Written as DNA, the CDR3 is TGTGCCAGCGCCTCACGAACAGGTACTGGGGCCAACGTCCTGACTTTC. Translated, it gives CASASRTGTGANVLTF.

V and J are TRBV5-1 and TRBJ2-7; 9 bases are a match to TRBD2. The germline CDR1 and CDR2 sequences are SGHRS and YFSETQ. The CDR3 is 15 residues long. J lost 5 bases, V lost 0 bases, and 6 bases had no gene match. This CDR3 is CASSLGGGGANEQYF. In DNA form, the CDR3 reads TGCGCCAGCAGCTTGGGCGGCGGGGGGGCCAACGAGCAGTACTTC. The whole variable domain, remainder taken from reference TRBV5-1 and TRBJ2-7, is KAGVTQTPRYLIKTRGQQVTLSCSPISGHRSVSWYQQTPGQGLQFLFEYFSETQRNKGNFPGRFSGRQFSNSRSEMNVSTLELGDSALYLCASSLGGGGANEQYFGPGTRLTVT.

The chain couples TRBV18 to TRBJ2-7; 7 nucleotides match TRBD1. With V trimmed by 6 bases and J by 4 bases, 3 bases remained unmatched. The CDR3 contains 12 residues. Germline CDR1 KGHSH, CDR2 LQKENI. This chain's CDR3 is CASSPTGYEQYF. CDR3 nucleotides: TGTGCCAGCTCCCCGACAGGGTACGAGCAGTACTTC.

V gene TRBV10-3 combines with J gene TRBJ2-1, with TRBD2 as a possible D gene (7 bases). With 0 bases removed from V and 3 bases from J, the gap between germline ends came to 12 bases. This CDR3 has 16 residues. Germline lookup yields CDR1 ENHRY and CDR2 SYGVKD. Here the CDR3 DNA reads TGTGCCATCAGTGAGTCGGGCGGGGGCCTCTACAATGAGCAGTTCTTC. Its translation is CAISESGGGLYNEQFF.

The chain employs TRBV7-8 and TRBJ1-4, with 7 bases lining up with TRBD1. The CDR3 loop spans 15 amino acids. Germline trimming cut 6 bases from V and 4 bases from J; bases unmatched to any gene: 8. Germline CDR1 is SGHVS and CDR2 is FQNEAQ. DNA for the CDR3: TGTGCCAGCAGGATACGGGACAGTCATAATGAAAAACTGTTTTTT. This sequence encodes CASRIRDSHNEKLFF.

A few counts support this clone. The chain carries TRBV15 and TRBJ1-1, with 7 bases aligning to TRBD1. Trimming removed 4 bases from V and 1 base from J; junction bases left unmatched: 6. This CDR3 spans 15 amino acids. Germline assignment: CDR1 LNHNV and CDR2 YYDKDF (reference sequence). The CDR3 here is CATSNTRTGNTEAFF. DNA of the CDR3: TGTGCCACCAGCAATACACGGACAGGGAACACTGAAGCTTTCTTT.

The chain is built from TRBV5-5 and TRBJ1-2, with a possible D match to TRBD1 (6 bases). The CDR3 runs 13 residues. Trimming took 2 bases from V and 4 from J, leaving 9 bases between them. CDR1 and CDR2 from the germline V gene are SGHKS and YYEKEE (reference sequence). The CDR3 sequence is CASSFQGPYGYTF. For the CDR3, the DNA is TGTGCCAGCAGCTTCCAGGGGCCCTATGGCTACACCTTC.

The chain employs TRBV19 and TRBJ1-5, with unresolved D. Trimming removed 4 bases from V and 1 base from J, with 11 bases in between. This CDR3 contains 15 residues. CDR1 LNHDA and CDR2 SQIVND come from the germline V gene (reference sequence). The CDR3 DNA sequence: TGTGCCAGTAGTACCCTGGGGAGGAGCAATCAGCCCCAGCATTTT. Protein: CASSTLGRSNQPQHF.

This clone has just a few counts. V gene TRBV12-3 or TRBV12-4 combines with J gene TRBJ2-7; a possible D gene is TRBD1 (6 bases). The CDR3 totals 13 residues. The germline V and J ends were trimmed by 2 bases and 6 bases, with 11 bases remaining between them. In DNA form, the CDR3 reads TGTGCCAGCAGTTTATCGGAAGGGGGCGAGCAGTACTTC. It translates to CASSLSEGGEQYF.